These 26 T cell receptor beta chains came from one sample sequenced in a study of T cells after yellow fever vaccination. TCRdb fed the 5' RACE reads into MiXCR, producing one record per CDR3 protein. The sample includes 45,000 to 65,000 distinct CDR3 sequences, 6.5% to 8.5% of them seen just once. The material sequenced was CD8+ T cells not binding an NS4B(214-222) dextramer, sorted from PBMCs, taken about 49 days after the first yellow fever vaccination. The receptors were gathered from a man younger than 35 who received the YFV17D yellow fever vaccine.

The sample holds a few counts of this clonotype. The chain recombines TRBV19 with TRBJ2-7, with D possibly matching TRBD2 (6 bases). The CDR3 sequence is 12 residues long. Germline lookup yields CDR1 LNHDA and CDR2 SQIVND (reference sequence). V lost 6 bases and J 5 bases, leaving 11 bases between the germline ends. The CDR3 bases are TGTGCCAGTAGCCGCGGGATGGACGAGCAGTACTTC. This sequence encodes CASSRGMDEQYF.

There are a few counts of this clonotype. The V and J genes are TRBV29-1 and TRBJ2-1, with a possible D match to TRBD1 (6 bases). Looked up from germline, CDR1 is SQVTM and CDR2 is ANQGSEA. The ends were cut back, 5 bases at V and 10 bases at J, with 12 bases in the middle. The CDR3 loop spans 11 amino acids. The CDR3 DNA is TGCAGCGTTACAACAGGGAGCGAGCAGTTCTTC. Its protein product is CSVTTGSEQFF.

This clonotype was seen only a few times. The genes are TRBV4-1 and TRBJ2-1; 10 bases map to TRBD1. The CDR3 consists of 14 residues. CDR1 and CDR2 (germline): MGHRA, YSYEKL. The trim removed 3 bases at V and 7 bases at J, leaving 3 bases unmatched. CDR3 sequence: CASSQGQGLNEQFF. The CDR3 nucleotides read TGCGCCAGCAGCCAGGGACAGGGGTTGAATGAGCAGTTCTTC.

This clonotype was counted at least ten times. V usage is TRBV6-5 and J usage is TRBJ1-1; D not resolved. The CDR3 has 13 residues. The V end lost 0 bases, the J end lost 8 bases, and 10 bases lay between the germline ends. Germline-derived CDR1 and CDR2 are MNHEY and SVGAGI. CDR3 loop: CASSYSIPGEAFF. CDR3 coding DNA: TGTGCCAGCAGTTACTCTATCCCCGGGGAAGCTTTCTTT.

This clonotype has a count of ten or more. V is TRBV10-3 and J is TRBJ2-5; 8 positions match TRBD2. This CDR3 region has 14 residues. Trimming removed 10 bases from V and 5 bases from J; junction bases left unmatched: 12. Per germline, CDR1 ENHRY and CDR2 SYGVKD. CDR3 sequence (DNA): TGTGCCAACGCCCCCGCAGCGGGGGTGGAGACCCAGTACTTC. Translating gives CANAPAAGVETQYF.

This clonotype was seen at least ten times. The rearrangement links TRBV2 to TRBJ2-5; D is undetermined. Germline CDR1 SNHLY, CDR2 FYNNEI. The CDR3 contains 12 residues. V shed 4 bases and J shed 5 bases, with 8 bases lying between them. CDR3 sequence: CASSGFGETQYF. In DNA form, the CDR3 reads TGTGCCAGCAGTGGCTTTGGCGAGACCCAGTACTTC.

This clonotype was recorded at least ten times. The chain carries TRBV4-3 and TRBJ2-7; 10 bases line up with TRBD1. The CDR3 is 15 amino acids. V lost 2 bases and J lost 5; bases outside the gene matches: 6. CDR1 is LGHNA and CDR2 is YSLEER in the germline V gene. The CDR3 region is CASSQTGTGVNEQYF. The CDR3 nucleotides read TGCGCCAGCAGCCAAACCGGGACAGGGGTCAACGAGCAGTACTTC.

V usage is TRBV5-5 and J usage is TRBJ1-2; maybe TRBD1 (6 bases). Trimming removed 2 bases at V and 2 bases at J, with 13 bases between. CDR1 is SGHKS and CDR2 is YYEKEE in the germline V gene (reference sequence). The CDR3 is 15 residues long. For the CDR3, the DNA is TGTGCCAGCAGCTTACCAGGGGTTTGGAACTATGGCTACACCTTC. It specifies CASSLPGVWNYGYTF.

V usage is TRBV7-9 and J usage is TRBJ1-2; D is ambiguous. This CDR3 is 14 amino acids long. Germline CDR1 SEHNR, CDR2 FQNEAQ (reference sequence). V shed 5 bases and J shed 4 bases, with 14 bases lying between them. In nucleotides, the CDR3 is TGTGCCAGCAGCCCGGGAGCCGGCCCCTATGGCTACACCTTC. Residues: CASSPGAGPYGYTF. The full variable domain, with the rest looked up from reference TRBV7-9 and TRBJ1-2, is DTGVSQNPRHKITKRGQNVTFRCDPISEHNRLYWYRQTLGQGPEFLTYFQNEAQLEKSRLLSDRFSAERPKGSFSTLEIQRTEQGDSAMYLCASSPGAGPYGYTFGSGTRLTVV.

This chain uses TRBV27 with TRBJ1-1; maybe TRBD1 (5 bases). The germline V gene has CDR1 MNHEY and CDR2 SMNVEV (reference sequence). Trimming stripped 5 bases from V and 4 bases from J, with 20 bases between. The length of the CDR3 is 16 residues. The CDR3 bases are TGTGCCAGCAGTCTATTTAAACAGGTGGAGAGCACTGAAGCTTTCTTT. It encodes CASSLFKQVESTEAFF.

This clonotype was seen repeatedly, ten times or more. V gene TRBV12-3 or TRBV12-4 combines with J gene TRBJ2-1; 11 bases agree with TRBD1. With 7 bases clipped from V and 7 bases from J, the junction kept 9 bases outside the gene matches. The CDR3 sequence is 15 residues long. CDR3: CASIHGQGAMNEQFF. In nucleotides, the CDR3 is TGTGCCAGCATCCACGGACAGGGGGCGATGAATGAGCAGTTCTTC.

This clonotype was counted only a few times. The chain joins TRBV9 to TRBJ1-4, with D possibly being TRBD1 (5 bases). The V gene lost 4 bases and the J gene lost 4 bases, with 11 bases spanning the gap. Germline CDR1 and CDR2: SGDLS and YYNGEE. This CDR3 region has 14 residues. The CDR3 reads CASSLSGGNEKLFF. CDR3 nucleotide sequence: TGTGCCAGCAGCCTAAGTGGGGGTAATGAAAAACTGTTTTTT.

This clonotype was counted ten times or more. The CDR3 DNA sequence: TGTGCCAGTGCACACGTGAACACCGGGGAGCTGTTTTTT. Translation gives CASAHVNTGELFF. This rearrangement joins TRBV19 to TRBJ2-2, with D uncertain. Deletions cut 8 bases from V and 1 base from J, with 8 bases between. Germline CDR1 and CDR2: LNHDA and SQIVND (reference sequence). CDR3 length equals 13 residues.

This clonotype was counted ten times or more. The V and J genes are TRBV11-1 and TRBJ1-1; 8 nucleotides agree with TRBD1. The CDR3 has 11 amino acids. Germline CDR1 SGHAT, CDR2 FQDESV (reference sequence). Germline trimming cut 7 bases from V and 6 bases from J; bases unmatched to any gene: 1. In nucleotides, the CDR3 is TGTGCCAGCACGACAGGGGCTGAAGCTTTCTTT. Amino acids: CASTTGAEAFF. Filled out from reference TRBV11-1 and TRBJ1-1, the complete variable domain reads EAEVAQSPRYKITEKSQAVAFWCDPISGHATLYWYRQILGQGPELLVQFQDESVVDDSQLPKDRFSAERLKGVDSTLKIQPAELGDSAMYLCASTTGAEAFFGQGTRLTVV.

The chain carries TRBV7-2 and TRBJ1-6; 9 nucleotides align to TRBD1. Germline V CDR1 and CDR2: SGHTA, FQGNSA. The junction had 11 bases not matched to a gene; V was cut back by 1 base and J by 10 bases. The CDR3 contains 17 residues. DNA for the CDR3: TGTGCCAGCAGCTTAGTTTTGACCGGGACAGGGTGGTCACCCCTCCACTTT. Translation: CASSLVLTGTGWSPLHF.

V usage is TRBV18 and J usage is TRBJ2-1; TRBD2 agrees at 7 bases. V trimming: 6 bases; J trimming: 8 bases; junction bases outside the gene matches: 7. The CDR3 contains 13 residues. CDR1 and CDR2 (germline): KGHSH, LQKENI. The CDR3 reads CASSLSGGDEQFF. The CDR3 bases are TGTGCCAGCTCCCTTTCGGGAGGTGATGAGCAGTTCTTC.

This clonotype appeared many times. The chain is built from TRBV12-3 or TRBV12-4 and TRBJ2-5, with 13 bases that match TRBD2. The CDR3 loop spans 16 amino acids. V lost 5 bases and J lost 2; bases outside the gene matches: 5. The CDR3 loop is CASSQLAGGSQETQYF. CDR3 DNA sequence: TGTGCCAGCAGTCAACTAGCGGGGGGGAGTCAAGAGACCCAGTACTTC.

The chain's CDR3 is CATGTSGDGEQFF. CDR3 bases: TGTGCCACTGGGACTAGCGGGGATGGTGAGCAGTTCTTC. V is TRBV27 and J is TRBJ2-1; the match to TRBD2 covers 13 bases. V shed 10 bases and J 9 bases; nucleotides not matched to a gene: 6. CDR3 length: 13 residues. Per germline, CDR1 MNHEY and CDR2 SMNVEV (reference sequence).

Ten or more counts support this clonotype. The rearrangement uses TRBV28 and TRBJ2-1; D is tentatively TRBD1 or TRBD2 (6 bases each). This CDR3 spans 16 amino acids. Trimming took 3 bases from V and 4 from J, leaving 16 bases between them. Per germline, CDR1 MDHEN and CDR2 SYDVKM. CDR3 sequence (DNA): TGTGCCAGCAGTTTCCCCCGTGGGGGGCAGTACAATGAGCAGTTCTTC. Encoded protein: CASSFPRGGQYNEQFF.

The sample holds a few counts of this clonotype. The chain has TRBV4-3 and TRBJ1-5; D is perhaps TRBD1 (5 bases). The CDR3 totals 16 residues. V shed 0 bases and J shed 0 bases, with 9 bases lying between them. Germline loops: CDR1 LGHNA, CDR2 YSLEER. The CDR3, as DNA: TGCGCCAGCAGCCAAGAAAGGGGCGATAGCAATCAGCCCCAGCATTTT. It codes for CASSQERGDSNQPQHF.

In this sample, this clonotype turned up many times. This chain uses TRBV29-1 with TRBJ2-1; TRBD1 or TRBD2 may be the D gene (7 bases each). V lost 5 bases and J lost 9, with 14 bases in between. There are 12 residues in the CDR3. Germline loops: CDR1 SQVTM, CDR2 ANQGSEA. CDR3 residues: CSVPAGGAEQFF. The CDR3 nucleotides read TGCAGCGTTCCGGCAGGGGGGGCTGAGCAGTTCTTC.

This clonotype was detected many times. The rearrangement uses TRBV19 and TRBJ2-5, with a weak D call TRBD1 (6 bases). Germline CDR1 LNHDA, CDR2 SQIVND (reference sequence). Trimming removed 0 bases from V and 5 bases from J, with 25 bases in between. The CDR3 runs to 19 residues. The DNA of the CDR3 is TGTGCCAGTAGTATAGATCACCCCAGTGAGCTGGGGGCGCGGGAGACCCAGTACTTC. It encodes CASSIDHPSELGARETQYF.

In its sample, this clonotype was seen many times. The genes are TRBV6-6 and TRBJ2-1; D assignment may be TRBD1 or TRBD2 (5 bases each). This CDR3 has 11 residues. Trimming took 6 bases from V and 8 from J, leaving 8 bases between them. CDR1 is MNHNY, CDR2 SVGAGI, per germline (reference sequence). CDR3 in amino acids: CASSEGHEQFF. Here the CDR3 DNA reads TGTGCCAGCAGCGAGGGACATGAGCAGTTCTTC.

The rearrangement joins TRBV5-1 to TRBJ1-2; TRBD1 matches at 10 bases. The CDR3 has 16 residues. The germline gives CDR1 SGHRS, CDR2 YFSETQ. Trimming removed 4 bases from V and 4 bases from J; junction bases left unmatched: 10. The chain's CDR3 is CASSPRGTGEAYGYTF. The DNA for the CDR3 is TGCGCCAGCAGCCCCAGGGGGACAGGGGAGGCCTATGGCTACACCTTC.

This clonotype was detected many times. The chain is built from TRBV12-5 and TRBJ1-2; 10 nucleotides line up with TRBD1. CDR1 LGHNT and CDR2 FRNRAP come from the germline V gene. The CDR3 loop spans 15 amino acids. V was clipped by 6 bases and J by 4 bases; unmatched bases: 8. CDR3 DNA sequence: TGTGCTAGTGGCCCTCGGGACAGGGGTTTCTATGGCTACACCTTC. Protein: CASGPRDRGFYGYTF.

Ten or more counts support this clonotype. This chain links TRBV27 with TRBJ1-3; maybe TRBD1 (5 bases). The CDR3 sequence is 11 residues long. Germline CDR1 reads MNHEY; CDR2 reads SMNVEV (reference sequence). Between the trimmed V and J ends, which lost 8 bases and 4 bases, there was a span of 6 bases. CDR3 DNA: TGTGCCAGCCGGGGGGGAAACACCATATATTTT. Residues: CASRGGNTIYF.